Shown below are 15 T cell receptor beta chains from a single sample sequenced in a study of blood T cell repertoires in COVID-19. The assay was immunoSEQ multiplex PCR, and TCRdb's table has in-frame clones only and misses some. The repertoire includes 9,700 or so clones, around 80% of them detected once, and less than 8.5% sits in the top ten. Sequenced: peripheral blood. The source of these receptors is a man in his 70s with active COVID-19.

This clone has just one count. The CDR3 is CASSSPGRGYGYTF. The CDR3 region has the DNA TGTGCCAGCAGTTCCCCGGGGAGGGGCTATGGCTACACCTTC. The rearrangement joins TRBV28 to TRBJ1-2; weak D call: TRBD1 (5 bases). The CDR3 loop spans 14 amino acids. The germline V and J ends were trimmed by 4 bases and 4 bases, with 13 bases remaining between them. From germline, CDR1 is MDHEN and CDR2 SYDVKM.

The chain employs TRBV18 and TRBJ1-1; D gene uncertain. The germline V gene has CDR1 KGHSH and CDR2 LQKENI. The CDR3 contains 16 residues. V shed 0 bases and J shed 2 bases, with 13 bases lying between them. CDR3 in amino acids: CASSPPRRRLNTEAFF. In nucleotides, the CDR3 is TGTGCCAGCTCACCACCGAGACGGAGACTAAACACTGAAGCTTTCTTT.

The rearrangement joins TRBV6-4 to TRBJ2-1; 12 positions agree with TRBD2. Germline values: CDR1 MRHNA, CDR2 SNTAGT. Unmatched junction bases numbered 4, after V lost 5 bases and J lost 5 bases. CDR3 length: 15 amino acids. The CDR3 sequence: CASSRLAGDNNEQFF. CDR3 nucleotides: TGTGCCAGCAGTAGACTAGCGGGAGATAACAATGAGCAGTTCTTC.

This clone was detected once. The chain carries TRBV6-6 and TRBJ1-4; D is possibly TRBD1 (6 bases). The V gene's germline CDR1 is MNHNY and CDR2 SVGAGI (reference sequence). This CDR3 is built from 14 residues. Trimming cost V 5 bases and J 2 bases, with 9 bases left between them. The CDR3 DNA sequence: TGTGCCAGCAGTCAGGGGAGGACTAATGAAAAACTGTTTTTT. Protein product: CASSQGRTNEKLFF.

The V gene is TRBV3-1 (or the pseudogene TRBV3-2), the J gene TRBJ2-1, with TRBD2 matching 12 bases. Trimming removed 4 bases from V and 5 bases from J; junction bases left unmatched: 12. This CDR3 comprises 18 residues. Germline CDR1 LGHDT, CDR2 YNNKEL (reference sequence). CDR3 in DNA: TGTGCCAGCAGCCGGTGGCTAGCGGGAGGGAGGGGCCACAATGAGCAGTTCTTC. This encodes CASSRWLAGGRGHNEQFF.

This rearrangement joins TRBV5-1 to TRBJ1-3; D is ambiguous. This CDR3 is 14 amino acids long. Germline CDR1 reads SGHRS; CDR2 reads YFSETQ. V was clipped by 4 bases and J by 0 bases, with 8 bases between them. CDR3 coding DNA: TGCGCCAGCAGCGAAACAAGCTCTGGAAACACCATATATTTT. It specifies CASSETSSGNTIYF.

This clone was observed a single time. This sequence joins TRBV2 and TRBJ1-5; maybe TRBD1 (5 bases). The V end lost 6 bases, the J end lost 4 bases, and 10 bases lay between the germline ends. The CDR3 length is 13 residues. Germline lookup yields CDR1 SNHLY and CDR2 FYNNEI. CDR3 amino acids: CASSGGMNQPQHF. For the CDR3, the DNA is TGTGCCAGCAGCGGGGGGATGAATCAGCCCCAGCATTTT.

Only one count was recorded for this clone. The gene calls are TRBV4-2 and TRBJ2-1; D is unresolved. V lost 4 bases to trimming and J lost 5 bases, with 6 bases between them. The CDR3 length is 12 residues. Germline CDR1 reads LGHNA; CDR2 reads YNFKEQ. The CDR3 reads CASSPNNNEQFF. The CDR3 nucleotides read TGTGCCAGCAGCCCAAACAACAATGAGCAGTTCTTC.

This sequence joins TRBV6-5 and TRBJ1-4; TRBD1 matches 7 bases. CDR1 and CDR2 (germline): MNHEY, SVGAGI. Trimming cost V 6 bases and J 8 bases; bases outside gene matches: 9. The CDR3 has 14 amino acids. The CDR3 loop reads CASSSQGVGEKLFF. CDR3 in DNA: TGTGCCAGCAGCTCCCAGGGGGTCGGGGAAAAACTGTTTTTT.

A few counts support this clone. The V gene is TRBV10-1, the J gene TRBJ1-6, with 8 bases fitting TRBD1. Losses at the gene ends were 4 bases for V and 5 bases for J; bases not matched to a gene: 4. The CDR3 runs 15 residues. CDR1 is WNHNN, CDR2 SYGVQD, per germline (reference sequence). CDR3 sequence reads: CASSARTGNNSPLHF. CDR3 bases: TGCGCCAGCAGTGCCCGGACAGGGAATAATTCACCCCTCCACTTT.

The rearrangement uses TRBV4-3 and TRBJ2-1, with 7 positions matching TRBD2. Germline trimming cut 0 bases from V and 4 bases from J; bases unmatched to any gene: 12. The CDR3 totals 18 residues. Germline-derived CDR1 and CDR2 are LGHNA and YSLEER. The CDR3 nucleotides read TGCGCCAGCAGCCAAGATATGGGTGCGGGAGCAGGGTACAATGAGCAGTTCTTC. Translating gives CASSQDMGAGAGYNEQFF.

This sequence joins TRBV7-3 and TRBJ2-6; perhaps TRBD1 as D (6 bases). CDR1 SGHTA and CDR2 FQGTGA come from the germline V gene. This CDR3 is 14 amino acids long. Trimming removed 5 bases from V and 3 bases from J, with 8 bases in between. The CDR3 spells CASSPGDGANVLTF. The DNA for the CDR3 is TGTGCCAGCAGCCCAGGGGATGGGGCCAACGTCCTGACTTTC.

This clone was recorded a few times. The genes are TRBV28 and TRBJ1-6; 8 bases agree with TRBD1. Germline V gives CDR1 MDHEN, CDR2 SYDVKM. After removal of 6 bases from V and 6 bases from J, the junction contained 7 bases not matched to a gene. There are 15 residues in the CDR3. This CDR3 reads CASSIQGVPNSPLHF. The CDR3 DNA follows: TGTGCCAGCAGCATACAGGGGGTCCCTAATTCACCCCTCCACTTT.

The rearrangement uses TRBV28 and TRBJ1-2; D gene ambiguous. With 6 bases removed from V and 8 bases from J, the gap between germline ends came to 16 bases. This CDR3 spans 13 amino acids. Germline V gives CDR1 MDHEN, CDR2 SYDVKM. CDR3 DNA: TGTGCCAGCAGGTCCCTTGATCGCGGGGGCTACACCTTC. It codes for CASRSLDRGGYTF.

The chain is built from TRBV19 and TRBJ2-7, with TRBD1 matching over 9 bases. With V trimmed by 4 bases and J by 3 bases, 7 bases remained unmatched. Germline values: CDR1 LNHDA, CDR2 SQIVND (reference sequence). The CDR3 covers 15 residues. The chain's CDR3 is CASSTPGQGFYEQYF. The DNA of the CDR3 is TGTGCCAGTAGTACCCCGGGACAGGGCTTCTACGAGCAGTACTTC.